The 25 T cell receptor beta chains reported below all come from one sample, sequenced in a study of beta chain features in type 1 diabetes. Overall study results and limits: Across all four CD4+ subsets, people with type 1 diabetes showed modestly shorter TCRB CDR3s.

Investigators reverse transcribed all isolated RNA, so they sequenced expressed TCRB transcripts. Assay: immunoSEQ multiplex PCR; the TCRdb copy retains only in-frame clones and omits some. Seen here are some 370,000 clones, 8.5% to 10% observed once, and the top ten hold over 0.45%. These receptors are not linked to any known antigen. Sequencing was performed on central memory CD4+ T cells from blood. These receptors originate from a man in his thirties or forties with type 1 diabetes.

This clone has a handful of counts. The chain uses TRBV7-2 and TRBJ2-6, with D perhaps TRBD1 (5 bases). V lost 3 bases, J lost 0 bases, and 6 bases lay in between. CDR3 size: 15 residues. From germline, CDR1 is SGHTA and CDR2 FQGNSA. This CDR3 is CASSLDTSGANVLTF. The CDR3 nucleotides read TGTGCCAGCAGCTTGGACACCTCTGGGGCCAACGTCCTGACTTTC.

The genes are TRBV7-2 and TRBJ1-1; possibly TRBD1 for D (6 bases). The V end was cut by 7 bases, the J end by 5 bases, with 20 bases between. The CDR3 runs 15 residues. From germline, CDR1 is SGHTA and CDR2 FQGNSA. The CDR3 here is CASTQSGGYGTEAFF. The CDR3 DNA follows: TGTGCCAGCACCCAGAGTGGGGGCTATGGGACTGAAGCTTTCTTT. The whole variable domain, filled in from reference TRBV7-2 and TRBJ1-1, reads GAGVSQSPSNKVTEKGKDVELRCDPISGHTALYWYRQSLGQGLEFLIYFQGNSAPDKSGLPSDRFSAERTGGSVSTLTIQRTQQEDSAVYLCASTQSGGYGTEAFFGQGTRLTVV.

The V and J genes are TRBV7-9 and TRBJ1-2; D is ambiguous. CDR1 and CDR2 (germline): SEHNR, FQNEAQ (reference sequence). The CDR3 is 13 amino acids. V lost 1 base, J lost 6 bases, and 9 bases lay in between. Here the CDR3 DNA reads TGTGCCAGCAGCTTAGATGGTGATCATGGCTACACCTTC. This translates into CASSLDGDHGYTF.

The chain recombines TRBV10-3 with TRBJ2-7; D may be TRBD1 or TRBD2 (6 bases each). V lost 2 bases, J lost 5 bases, and 13 bases lay in between. CDR1 is ENHRY and CDR2 is SYGVKD in the germline V gene. The CDR3 consists of 14 residues. As DNA, the CDR3 is TGTGCCATCAGTGAGGGTGGTGGGGGGCACGAGCAGTACTTC. Protein sequence: CAISEGGGGHEQYF.

This clone was picked up a small number of times. The V call is TRBV9, the J call TRBJ2-7; TRBD2 aligns across 10 bases. The CDR3 loop spans 14 amino acids. Germline CDR1 and CDR2: SGDLS and YYNGEE. The V gene end was trimmed by 4 bases and the J gene end by 1 base; junction bases not matched to a gene: 2. In nucleotides, the CDR3 is TGTGCCAGCAGCTTGACTAGCGGGTCCTACGAGCAGTACTTC. The encoded protein is CASSLTSGSYEQYF.

In its sample, this clone was seen a few times. The chain joins TRBV21-1 to TRBJ2-5; the table's D call, TRBD1, was not checked against the DNA. TRBV21-1 is marked as a pseudogene. The CDR3 loop spans 16 amino acids. The CDR3 nucleotides are TGTGCCAGGGAGCCCGAATCAACAGGGTGGAGAGAGACCCAGTACTTC. Translation: CAREPESTGWRETQYF.

The chain couples TRBV9 to TRBJ2-5, with 11 bases lining up with TRBD1. The CDR3 runs to 15 residues. Germline CDR1 and CDR2: SGDLS and YYNGEE. V shed 4 bases, J shed 3 bases, and the junction held 5 bases outside the gene matches. This CDR3 is CASSPGTGGEETQYF. As DNA, the CDR3 is TGTGCCAGCAGCCCCGGGACAGGGGGGGAAGAGACCCAGTACTTC.

This clone has ten or more counts. The chain is built from TRBV28 and TRBJ1-3; 7 positions match TRBD1. This CDR3 has 11 residues. Germline-derived CDR1 and CDR2 are MDHEN and SYDVKM. The junction had 4 bases not matched to a gene; V was cut back by 9 bases and J by 8 bases. The CDR3 DNA follows: TGTGCCAGTGAGGGACAGTACACCATATATTTT. It yields the protein CASEGQYTIYF.

This clone was detected many times. The chain employs TRBV7-8 and TRBJ2-7; D not certain. The CDR3 contains 13 residues. Per the germline V gene, CDR1 is SGHVS and CDR2 is FQNEAQ. V gave up 1 base and J gave up 2 bases, with 6 bases separating them. CDR3 sequence reads: CASSLVPAYEQYF. In DNA form, the CDR3 reads TGTGCCAGCAGCTTAGTGCCAGCCTACGAGCAGTACTTC.

This clone occurred a few times. One end of the junction varies from germline; a read error may be responsible. The CDR3 here is CASSQVAGGPDTQYF. The CDR3 DNA is TGCGCCAGCAGCCAAGTAGCGGGAGGGCCAGATACGCAGTATTTT. The rearrangement uses TRBV5-5 and TRBJ2-3; 11 bases map to TRBD2. The CDR3 covers 15 residues. The germline CDR1 and CDR2 sequences are SGHKS and YYEKEE (reference sequence).

This rearrangement joins TRBV5-1 to TRBJ2-3; D remains unclear. Looked up from germline, CDR1 is SGHRS and CDR2 is YFSETQ. V dropped 3 bases and J dropped 2 bases, with 4 bases sitting between them. The CDR3 is 12 amino acids. This chain's CDR3 is CASSSHTDTQYF. CDR3 coding DNA: TGCGCCAGCAGCTCGCACACAGATACGCAGTATTTT.

This clone was observed at least ten times. This sequence joins TRBV13 and TRBJ2-7; 7 bases map to TRBD2. In germline, CDR1 is PRHDT, CDR2 FYEKMQ (reference sequence). The V segment lost 6 bases and the J segment 2 bases; nucleotides outside the gene matches: 10. The CDR3 length is 15 residues. The CDR3: CASSSPKRGAYEQYF. The CDR3 coding sequence is TGTGCCAGCAGTTCCCCTAAGCGGGGCGCCTACGAGCAGTACTTC.

This clone was seen more than once but under ten times. The CDR3 spells CASSPWGNQPQHF. The CDR3 nucleotides are TGTGCCAGCTCCCCATGGGGCAATCAGCCCCAGCATTTT. This chain links TRBV18 with TRBJ1-5; D gene unclear. V was shortened by 6 bases and J by 2 bases, with 8 bases between the two germline ends. The CDR3 sequence is 13 residues long. Germline lookup yields CDR1 KGHSH and CDR2 LQKENI.

The sample holds a few counts of this clone. V gene TRBV11-2 combines with J gene TRBJ2-4, with 8 bases lining up with TRBD1. The CDR3 extends over 13 amino acids. CDR1 SGHAT and CDR2 FQNNGV come from the germline V gene. V was pared by 7 bases and J by 8 bases, with 7 bases of the junction left unmatched. This CDR3 reads CASKWTGRHIQYF. CDR3 sequence (DNA): TGTGCCAGCAAATGGACAGGGCGGCACATTCAGTACTTC.

V and J are TRBV7-2 and TRBJ2-5; D may be TRBD2 (7 bases). V was shortened by 5 bases and J by 4 bases, with 14 bases between the two germline ends. The CDR3 loop spans 14 amino acids. Germline lookup yields CDR1 SGHTA and CDR2 FQGNSA. The CDR3: CASSSWGGGETQYF. The CDR3 coding sequence is TGTGCCAGCAGCAGCTGGGGGGGCGGAGAGACCCAGTACTTC.

There are many counts of this clone. The rearrangement joins TRBV2 to TRBJ2-3; 8 nucleotides align to TRBD1. Trimming cost V 6 bases and J 5 bases; bases outside gene matches: 10. The CDR3 consists of 15 residues. CDR1 and CDR2 from the germline V gene are SNHLY and FYNNEI. Written as DNA, the CDR3 is TGTGCCAGCAGCATGGGACAGGCTCCTGGAGATACGCAGTATTTT. This codes for CASSMGQAPGDTQYF.

The chain couples TRBV5-4 to TRBJ2-7, with 11 nucleotides matching TRBD1. CDR1 is SGHNT, CDR2 YYREEE, per germline (reference sequence). Trimming cost V 4 bases and J 4 bases; bases outside gene matches: 13. The CDR3 is 17 residues long. The CDR3 DNA reads as TGTGCCAGCAGCGACGGGACAGGGGGTGAACTATCTTACGAGCAGTACTTC. Residues: CASSDGTGGELSYEQYF.

This clone was observed many times. The V and J genes are TRBV10-1 and TRBJ2-1; D is uncertain. Trimming removed 10 bases at V and 7 bases at J, with 20 bases between. This CDR3 region has 14 residues. Germline V gives CDR1 WNHNN, CDR2 SYGVQD (reference sequence). In DNA form, the CDR3 reads TGCGCCACCAGAGAGAGTATTACGGGTAATGAGCAGTTCTTC. It yields the protein CATRESITGNEQFF.

This clone appeared a few times. This chain connects TRBV5-1 to TRBJ1-4; D call uncertain. Trimming pared 7 bases from V and 6 bases from J, leaving 16 bases between. The CDR3 has 14 residues. Germline CDR1 SGHRS, CDR2 YFSETQ. Written as DNA, the CDR3 is TGCGCCAGCCGGGGAAGGAATACGGATGAAAAACTGTTTTTT. This encodes CASRGRNTDEKLFF.

This clone was recorded many times. The chain links TRBV27 to TRBJ1-3; D is possibly TRBD1 (5 bases). Germline V lookup: CDR1 MNHEY, CDR2 SMNVEV (reference sequence). The CDR3 is 15 amino acids. The germline V and J ends were trimmed by 5 bases and 0 bases, with 11 bases remaining between them. In DNA form, the CDR3 reads TGTGCCAGCAGTAGGACATCCGTCTCTGGAAACACCATATATTTT. Protein: CASSRTSVSGNTIYF.

J is TRBJ2-4 and V is TRBV20-1; D gene ambiguous. The CDR3 length is 11 residues. Germline V gives CDR1 DFQATT, CDR2 SNEGSKA (reference sequence). V shed 5 bases and J shed 13 bases, with 15 bases lying between them. DNA of the CDR3: TGCAGTGCTCCTGTGGCCAGCACCCAGTACTTC. It specifies CSAPVASTQYF.

This clone was counted a few times. The gene calls are TRBV29-1 and TRBJ2-3, with no clear D. The CDR3 is 11 amino acids. The V and J ends lost 8 bases and 4 bases respectively, with 10 bases between them. Germline V gene sequence: CDR1 SQVTM, CDR2 ANQGSEA. CDR3 in amino acids: CSLTLPDTQYF. As DNA, the CDR3 is TGCAGCCTTACTTTGCCAGATACGCAGTATTTT.

This sequence joins TRBV5-1 and TRBJ1-1, with D tentatively TRBD1 (6 bases). The CDR3 runs 14 residues. The V end was cut by 1 base, the J end by 5 bases, with 12 bases between. Germline V gives CDR1 SGHRS, CDR2 YFSETQ. In DNA, the CDR3 is TGCGCCAGCAGCTTGTCGTGGCAGGGGACTGAAGCTTTCTTT. This encodes CASSLSWQGTEAFF.

Details on this clone: Other DNA sequences in the same sample also yield this CDR3. The chain links TRBV15 to TRBJ2-3; 9 bases match TRBD2. Germline-derived CDR1 and CDR2 are LNHNV and YYDKDF (reference sequence). V lost 1 base to trimming and J lost 0 bases; unmatched junction nucleotides: 2. This CDR3 region has 16 residues. The CDR3 sequence: CATSRGLAGSTDTQYF. The CDR3 bases are TGTGCCACCAGCAGAGGCCTAGCGGGGAGCACAGATACGCAGTATTTT.

The sample holds a few counts of this clone. A far larger clone is one base from this, pointing to a likely read error. This same CDR3 is encoded by further DNA sequences in the sample. CDR3 DNA sequence: TGCGCCAGCAGCCAGGAAAAGACAGACTACAATGAGCAGTTCTTC. Residues: CASSQEKTDYNEQFF. The rearrangement links TRBV4-1 to TRBJ2-1; perhaps TRBD1 as D (5 bases). The CDR3 covers 15 residues. Germline CDR1 reads MGHRA; CDR2 reads YSYEKL. The V end was cut by 3 bases, the J end by 3 bases, with 12 bases between.